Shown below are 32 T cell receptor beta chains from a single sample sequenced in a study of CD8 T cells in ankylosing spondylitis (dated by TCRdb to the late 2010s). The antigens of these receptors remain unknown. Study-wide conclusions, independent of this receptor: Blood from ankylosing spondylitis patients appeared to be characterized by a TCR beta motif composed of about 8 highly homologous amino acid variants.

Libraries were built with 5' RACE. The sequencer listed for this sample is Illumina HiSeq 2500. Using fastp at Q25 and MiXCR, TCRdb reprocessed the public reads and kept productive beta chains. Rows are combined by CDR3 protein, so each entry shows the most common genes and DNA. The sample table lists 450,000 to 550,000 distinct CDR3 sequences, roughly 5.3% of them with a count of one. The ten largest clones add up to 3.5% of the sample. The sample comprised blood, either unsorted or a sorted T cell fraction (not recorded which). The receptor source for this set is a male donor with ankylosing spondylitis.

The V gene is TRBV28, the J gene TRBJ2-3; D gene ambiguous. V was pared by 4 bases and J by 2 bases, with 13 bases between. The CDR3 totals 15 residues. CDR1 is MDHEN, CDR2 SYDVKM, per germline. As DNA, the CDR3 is TGTGCCAGCAGTTGGACCCTAAGCCTCACAGATACGCAGTATTTT. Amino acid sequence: CASSWTLSLTDTQYF.

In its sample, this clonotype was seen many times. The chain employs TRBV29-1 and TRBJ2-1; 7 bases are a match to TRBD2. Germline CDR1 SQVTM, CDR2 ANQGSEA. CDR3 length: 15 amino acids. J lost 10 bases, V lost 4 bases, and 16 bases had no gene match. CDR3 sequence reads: CSVVLATDSEWEQFF. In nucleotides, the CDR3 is TGCAGCGTTGTACTAGCGACGGATTCGGAATGGGAGCAGTTCTTC.

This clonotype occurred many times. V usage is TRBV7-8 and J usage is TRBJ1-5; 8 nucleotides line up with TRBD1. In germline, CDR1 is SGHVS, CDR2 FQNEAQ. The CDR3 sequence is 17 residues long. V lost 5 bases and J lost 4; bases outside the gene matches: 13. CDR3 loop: CASSPHPGQALNQPQHF. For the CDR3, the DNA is TGTGCCAGCAGCCCTCATCCGGGACAGGCCTTAAATCAGCCCCAGCATTTT. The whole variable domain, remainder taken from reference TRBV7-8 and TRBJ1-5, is GAGVSQSPRYKVAKRGQDVALRCDPISGHVSLFWYQQALGQGPEFLTYFQNEAQLDKSGLPSDRFFAERPEGSVSTLKIQRTQQEDSAVYLCASSPHPGQALNQPQHFGDGTRLSIL.

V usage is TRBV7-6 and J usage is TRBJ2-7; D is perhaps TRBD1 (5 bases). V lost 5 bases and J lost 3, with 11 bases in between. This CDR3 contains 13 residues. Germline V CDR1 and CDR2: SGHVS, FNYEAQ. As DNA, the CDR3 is TGTGCCAGCAGCCCTATGACAGTCTACGAGCAGTACTTC. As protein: CASSPMTVYEQYF.

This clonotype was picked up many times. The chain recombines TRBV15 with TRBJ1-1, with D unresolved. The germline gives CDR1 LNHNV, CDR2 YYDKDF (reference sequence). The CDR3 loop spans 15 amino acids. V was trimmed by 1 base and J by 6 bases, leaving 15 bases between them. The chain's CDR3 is CATSRADYPGAEAFF. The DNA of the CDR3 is TGTGCCACCAGCAGAGCTGACTATCCAGGCGCTGAAGCTTTCTTT.

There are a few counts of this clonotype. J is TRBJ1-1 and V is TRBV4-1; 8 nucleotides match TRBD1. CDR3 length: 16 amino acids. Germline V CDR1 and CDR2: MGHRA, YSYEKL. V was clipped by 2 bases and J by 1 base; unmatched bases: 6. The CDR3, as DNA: TGCGCCAGCAGCCAACCTTTTGACAGGGGGAACACTGAAGCTTTCTTT. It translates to CASSQPFDRGNTEAFF.

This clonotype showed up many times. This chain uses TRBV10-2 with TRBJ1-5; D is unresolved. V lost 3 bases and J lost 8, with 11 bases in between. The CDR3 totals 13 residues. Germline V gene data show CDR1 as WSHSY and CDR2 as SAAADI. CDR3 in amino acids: CASSEERREPQHF. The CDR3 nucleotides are TGCGCCAGCAGTGAAGAAAGGCGGGAGCCCCAGCATTTT.

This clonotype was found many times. CDR3 in amino acids: CASSPPGSLAKNIQYF. The CDR3, as DNA: TGTGCCAGCAGCCCCCCTGGGTCTCTAGCCAAAAACATTCAGTACTTC. The chain carries TRBV7-9 and TRBJ2-4; D gene unclear. V dropped 5 bases and J dropped 0 bases, with 14 bases sitting between them. From germline, CDR1 is SEHNR and CDR2 FQNEAQ (reference sequence). The CDR3 consists of 16 residues. The complete variable domain, with remaining parts taken from reference TRBV7-9 and TRBJ2-4, reads DTGVSQNPRHKITKRGQNVTFRCDPISEHNRLYWYRQTLGQGPEFLTYFQNEAQLEKSRLLSDRFSAERPKGSFSTLEIQRTEQGDSAMYLCASSPPGSLAKNIQYFGAGTRLSVL.

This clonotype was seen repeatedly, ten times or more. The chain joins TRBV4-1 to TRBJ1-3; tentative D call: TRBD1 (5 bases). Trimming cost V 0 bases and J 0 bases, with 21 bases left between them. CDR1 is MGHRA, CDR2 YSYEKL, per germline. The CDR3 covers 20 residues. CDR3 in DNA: TGCGCCAGCAGCCAAGATACGGGGCTGTGGGAGATCACCTCTGGAAACACCATATATTTT. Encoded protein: CASSQDTGLWEITSGNTIYF.

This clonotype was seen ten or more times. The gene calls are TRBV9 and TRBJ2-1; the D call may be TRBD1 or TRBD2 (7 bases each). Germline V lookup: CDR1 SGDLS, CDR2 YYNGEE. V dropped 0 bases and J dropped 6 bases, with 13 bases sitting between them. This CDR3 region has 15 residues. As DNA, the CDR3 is TGTGCCAGCAGCGTAGGGGAGGGGGCTCGCAATGAGCAGTTCTTC. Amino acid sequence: CASSVGEGARNEQFF.

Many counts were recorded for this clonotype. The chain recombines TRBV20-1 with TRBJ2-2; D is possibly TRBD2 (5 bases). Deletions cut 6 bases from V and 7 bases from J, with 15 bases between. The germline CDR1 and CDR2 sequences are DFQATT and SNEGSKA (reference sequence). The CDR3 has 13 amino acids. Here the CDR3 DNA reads TGCAGTGCAAAGGAGGTAGCCGGCGGGGAGCTGTTTTTT. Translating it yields CSAKEVAGGELFF.

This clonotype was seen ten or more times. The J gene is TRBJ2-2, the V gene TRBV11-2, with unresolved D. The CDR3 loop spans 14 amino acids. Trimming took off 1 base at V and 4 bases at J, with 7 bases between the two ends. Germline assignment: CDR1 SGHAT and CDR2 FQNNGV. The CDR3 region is CASSLAWSTGELFF. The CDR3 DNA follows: TGTGCCAGCAGCTTAGCTTGGAGCACCGGGGAGCTGTTTTTT.

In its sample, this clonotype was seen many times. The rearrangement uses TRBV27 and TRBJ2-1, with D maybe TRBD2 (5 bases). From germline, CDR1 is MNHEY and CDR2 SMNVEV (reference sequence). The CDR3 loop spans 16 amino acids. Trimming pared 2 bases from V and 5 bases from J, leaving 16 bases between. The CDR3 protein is CASSLPNAGGHNEQFF. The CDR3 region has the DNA TGTGCCAGCAGTTTACCTAACGCAGGAGGCCACAATGAGCAGTTCTTC.

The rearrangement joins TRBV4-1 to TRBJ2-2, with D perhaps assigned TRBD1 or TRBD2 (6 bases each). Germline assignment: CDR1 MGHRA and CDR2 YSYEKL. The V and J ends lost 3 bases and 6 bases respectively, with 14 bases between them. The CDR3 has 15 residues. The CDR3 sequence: CASSQIHREAGELFF. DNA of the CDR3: TGCGCCAGCAGCCAGATCCACAGGGAGGCCGGGGAGCTGTTTTTT.

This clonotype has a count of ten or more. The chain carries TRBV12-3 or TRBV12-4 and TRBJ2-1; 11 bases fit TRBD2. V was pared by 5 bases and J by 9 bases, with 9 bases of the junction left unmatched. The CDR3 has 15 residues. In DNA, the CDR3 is TGTGCCAGCAGTGCCCAGCCTCTAGCGGGAGGTGAGCAGTTCTTC. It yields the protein CASSAQPLAGGEQFF.

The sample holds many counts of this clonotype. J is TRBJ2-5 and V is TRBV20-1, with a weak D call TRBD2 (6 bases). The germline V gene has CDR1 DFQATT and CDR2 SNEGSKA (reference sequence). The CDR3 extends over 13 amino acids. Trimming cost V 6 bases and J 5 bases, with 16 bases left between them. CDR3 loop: CSAQSGGAETQYF. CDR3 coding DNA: TGCAGTGCCCAAAGCGGAGGGGCGGAGACCCAGTACTTC.

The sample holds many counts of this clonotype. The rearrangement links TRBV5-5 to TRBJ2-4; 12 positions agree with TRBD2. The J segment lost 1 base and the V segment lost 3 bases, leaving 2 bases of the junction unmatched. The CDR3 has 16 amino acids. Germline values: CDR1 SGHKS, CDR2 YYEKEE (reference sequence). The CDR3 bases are TGTGCCAGCAGCTCACTAGCGGGAGGTGCCAAAAACATTCAGTACTTC. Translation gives CASSSLAGGAKNIQYF.

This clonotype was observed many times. CDR3 sequence (DNA): TGTGCCAGCAGCTTACGTGGGACGGGACCAGCCCCCAACGAGCAGTACTTC. Residues: CASSLRGTGPAPNEQYF. This chain connects TRBV7-2 to TRBJ2-7; possibly TRBD1 or TRBD2 for D (5 bases each). Trimming stripped 2 bases from V and 5 bases from J, with 22 bases between. The CDR3 loop spans 17 amino acids. CDR1 and CDR2 (germline): SGHTA, FQGNSA.

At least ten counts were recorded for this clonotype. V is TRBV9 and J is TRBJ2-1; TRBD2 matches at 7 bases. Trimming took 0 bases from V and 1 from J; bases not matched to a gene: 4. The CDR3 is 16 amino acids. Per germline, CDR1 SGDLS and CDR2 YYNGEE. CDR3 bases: TGTGCCAGCAGCGTAGGGGCTAGCGGATCCTACAATGAGCAGTTCTTC. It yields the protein CASSVGASGSYNEQFF.

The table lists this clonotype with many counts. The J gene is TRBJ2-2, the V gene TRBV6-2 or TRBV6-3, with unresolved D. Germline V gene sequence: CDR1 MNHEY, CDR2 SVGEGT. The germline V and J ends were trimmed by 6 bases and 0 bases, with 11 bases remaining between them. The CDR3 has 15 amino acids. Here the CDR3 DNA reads TGTGCCAGCAGGCAACAGAGCGCGAACACCGGGGAGCTGTTTTTT. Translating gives CASRQQSANTGELFF.

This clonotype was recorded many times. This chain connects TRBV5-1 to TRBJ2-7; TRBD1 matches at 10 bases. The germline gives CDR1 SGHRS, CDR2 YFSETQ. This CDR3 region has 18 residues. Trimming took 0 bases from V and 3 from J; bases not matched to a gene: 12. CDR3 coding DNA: TGCGCCAGCAGCTTGGCCGTGGGGCCCGGGACAGGGGACTACGAGCAGTACTTC. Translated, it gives CASSLAVGPGTGDYEQYF.

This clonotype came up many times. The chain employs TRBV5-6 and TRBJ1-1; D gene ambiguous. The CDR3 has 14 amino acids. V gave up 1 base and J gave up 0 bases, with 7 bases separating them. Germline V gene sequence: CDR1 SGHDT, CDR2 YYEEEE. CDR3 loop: CASSLLNMNTEAFF. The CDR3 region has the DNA TGTGCCAGCAGCTTGTTGAACATGAACACTGAAGCTTTCTTT.

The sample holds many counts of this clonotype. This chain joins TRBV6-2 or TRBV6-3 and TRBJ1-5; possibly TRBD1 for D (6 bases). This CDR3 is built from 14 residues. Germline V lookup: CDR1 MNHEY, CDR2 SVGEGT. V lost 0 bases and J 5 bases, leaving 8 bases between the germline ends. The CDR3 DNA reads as TGTGCCAGCAGTTACTCAACAGGGTATCAGCCCCAGCATTTT. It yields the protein CASSYSTGYQPQHF.

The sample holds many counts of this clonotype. CDR3 DNA sequence: TGTGCCAGCAGACCACAGGGAAACTATGGCTACACCTTC. It encodes CASRPQGNYGYTF. This chain links TRBV6-1 with TRBJ1-2, with a weak D call TRBD1 (6 bases). V was clipped by 6 bases and J by 2 bases, with 10 bases between them. CDR3 size: 13 residues. Germline V lookup: CDR1 MNHNS, CDR2 SASEGT.

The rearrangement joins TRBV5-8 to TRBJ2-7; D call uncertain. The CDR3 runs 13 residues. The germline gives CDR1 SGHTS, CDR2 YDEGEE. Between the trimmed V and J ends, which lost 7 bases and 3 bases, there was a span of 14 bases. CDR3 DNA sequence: TGTGCCAGCGGCCACGGACCGGGCTACGAGCAGTACTTC. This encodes CASGHGPGYEQYF.

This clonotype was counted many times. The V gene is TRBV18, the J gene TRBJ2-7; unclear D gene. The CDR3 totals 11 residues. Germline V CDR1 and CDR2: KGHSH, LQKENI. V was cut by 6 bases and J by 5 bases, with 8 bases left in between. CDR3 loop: CASSPGDEQYF. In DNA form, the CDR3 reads TGTGCCAGCTCCCCCGGCGACGAGCAGTACTTC. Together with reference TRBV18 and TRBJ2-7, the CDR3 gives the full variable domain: NAGVMQNPRHLVRRRGQEARLRCSPMKGHSHVYWYRQLPEEGLKFMVYLQKENIIDESGMPKERFSAEFPKEGPSILRIQQVVRGDSAAYFCASSPGDEQYFGPGTRLTVT.

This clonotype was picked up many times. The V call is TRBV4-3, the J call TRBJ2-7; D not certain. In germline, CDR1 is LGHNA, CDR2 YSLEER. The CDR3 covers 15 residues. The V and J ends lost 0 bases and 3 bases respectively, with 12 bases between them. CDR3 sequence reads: CASSQDWRGFYEQYF. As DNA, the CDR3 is TGCGCCAGCAGCCAAGATTGGCGAGGTTTCTACGAGCAGTACTTC.

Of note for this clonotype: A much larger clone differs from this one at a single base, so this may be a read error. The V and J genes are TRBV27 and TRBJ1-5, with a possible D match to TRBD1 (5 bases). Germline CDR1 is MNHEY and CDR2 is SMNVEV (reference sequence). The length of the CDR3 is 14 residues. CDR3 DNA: TGTACCAGCAGGGCGGGAACCGGGAATCAGCCCCAGCATTTT. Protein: CTSRAGTGNQPQHF.

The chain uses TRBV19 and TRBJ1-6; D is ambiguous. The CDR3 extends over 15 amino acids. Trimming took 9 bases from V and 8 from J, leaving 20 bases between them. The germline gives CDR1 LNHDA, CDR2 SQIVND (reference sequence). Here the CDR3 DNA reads TGTGCCAGCGACTCCCCAACTGAAGACGATTCACCCCTCCACTTT. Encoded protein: CASDSPTEDDSPLHF.

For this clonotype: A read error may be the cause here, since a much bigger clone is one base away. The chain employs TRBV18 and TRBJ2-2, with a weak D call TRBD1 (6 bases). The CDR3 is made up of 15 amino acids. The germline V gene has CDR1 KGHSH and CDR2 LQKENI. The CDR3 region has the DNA TGTGCCAACTCACCCTCGGGACAGAACACCGGGGAGCTGTTTTTT. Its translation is CANSPSGQNTGELFF.

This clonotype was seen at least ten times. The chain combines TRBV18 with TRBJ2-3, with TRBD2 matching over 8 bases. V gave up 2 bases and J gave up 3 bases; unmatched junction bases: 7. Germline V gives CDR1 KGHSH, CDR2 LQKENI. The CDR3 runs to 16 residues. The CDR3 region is CASSPTSGSYTDTQYF. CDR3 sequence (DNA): TGTGCCAGCTCACCAACTAGCGGCAGTTATACAGATACGCAGTATTTT.

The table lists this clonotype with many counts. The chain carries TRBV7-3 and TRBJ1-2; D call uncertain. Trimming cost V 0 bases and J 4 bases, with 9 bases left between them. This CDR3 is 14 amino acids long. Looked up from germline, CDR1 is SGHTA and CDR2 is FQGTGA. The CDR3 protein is CASSLTRTAYGYTF. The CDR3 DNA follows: TGTGCCAGCAGCTTAACTAGAACAGCCTATGGCTACACCTTC.